The next 24 T cell receptor beta chains were all read from a single sample in a study of cytomegalovirus exposure and HLA in healthy donors. Using immunoSEQ multiplex PCR, the repertoire was profiled, and TCRdb retains in-frame clones only, with some absent. The sample includes roughly 67,000 clones, approximately 90% of them seen just once. The sample consisted of PBMCs. The receptors originated from a man aged 18 to 30 in good health and CMV-seronegative.

This chain joins TRBV4-3 and TRBJ1-4; TRBD1 matches 7 bases. Unmatched junction bases numbered 4, after V lost 0 bases and J lost 3 bases. Germline CDR1 and CDR2: LGHNA and YSLEER. The CDR3 has 16 residues. The CDR3 loop is CASSQDKGAANEKLFF. The CDR3 region has the DNA TGCGCCAGCAGCCAAGATAAGGGGGCGGCTAATGAAAAACTGTTTTTT.

This chain connects TRBV4-2 to TRBJ2-7; 8 bases align to TRBD2. The germline V gene encodes CDR1 LGHNA and CDR2 YNFKEQ. Trimming at V came to 0 bases and at J to 4 bases, leaving 8 bases not matched to a gene. The CDR3 is made up of 16 amino acids. In DNA, the CDR3 is TGTGCCAGCAGCCAAGAAGTTGATAGCGGGATATACGAGCAGTACTTC. It yields the protein CASSQEVDSGIYEQYF.

The J gene is TRBJ2-1, the V gene TRBV15; D possibly corresponds to TRBD1 (6 bases). CDR3 length: 15 residues. Germline V gene lookup returns CDR1 LNHNV and CDR2 YYDKDF (reference sequence). V lost 3 bases, J lost 2 bases, and 11 bases lay in between. CDR3 coding DNA: TGTGCCACCAGCAGGAGACAGGTCGCCTACAATGAGCAGTTCTTC. It translates to CATSRRQVAYNEQFF. The full variable domain, completed using reference TRBV15 and TRBJ2-1, is DAMVIQNPRYQVTQFGKPVTLSCSQTLNHNVMYWYQQKSSQAPKLLFHYYDKDFNNEADTPDNFQSRRPNTSFCFLDIRSPGLGDTAMYLCATSRRQVAYNEQFFGPGTRLTVL.

This sequence joins TRBV6-5 and TRBJ2-1, with TRBD2 identical over 12 bases. The CDR3 length is 15 residues. Losses at the gene ends were 2 bases for V and 8 bases for J; bases not matched to a gene: 4. The germline V gene has CDR1 MNHEY and CDR2 SVGAGI. The CDR3 DNA sequence: TGTGCCAGCAGTTACAGACTAGCGGGAGCCGATGAGCAGTTCTTC. This encodes CASSYRLAGADEQFF.

The CDR3 is CASSQGLDYEQFF. CDR3 nucleotide sequence: TGTGCCAGCAGCCAAGGGCTGGACTATGAGCAGTTCTTC. The V gene is TRBV4-2, the J gene TRBJ2-1; weak D call: TRBD2 (5 bases). This CDR3 is built from 13 residues. The germline V gene encodes CDR1 LGHNA and CDR2 YNFKEQ. V was cut by 1 base and J by 8 bases, with 9 bases left in between.

This chain links TRBV19 with TRBJ2-1; maybe TRBD2 (5 bases). V shed 8 bases and J shed 0 bases, with 11 bases lying between them. CDR1 and CDR2 from the germline V gene are LNHDA and SQIVND (reference sequence). This CDR3 has 14 residues. The CDR3 DNA follows: TGTGCCAGTCATAGCGCGAGCTCCTACAATGAGCAGTTCTTC. Residues: CASHSASSYNEQFF.

The chain joins TRBV27 to TRBJ2-1, with 8 bases identical to TRBD1. This CDR3 has 14 amino acids. Germline V gene sequence: CDR1 MNHEY, CDR2 SMNVEV (reference sequence). The trim removed 6 bases at V and 6 bases at J, leaving 7 bases unmatched. The CDR3 here is CASSPLGQANEQFF. DNA for the CDR3: TGTGCCAGCAGCCCCCTGGGACAGGCCAATGAGCAGTTCTTC.

The CDR3 DNA reads TGTGCCAGCAGCTGGACGCAGCGGTCCTACGAGCAGTACTTC. It is translated as CASSWTQRSYEQYF. The gene calls are TRBV7-8 and TRBJ2-7, with D possibly TRBD2 on 5 matching bases. CDR1 is SGHVS, CDR2 FQNEAQ, per germline. V lost 4 bases and J 1 base, leaving 11 bases between the germline ends. This CDR3 contains 14 residues.

For this clone: An end of the junction differs from the germline gene, which may be a read error. CDR3 region: CASSLAPAAGPADTQYF. CDR3 coding DNA: TGTGCTAGCAGCTTAGCGCCAGCGGCGGGACCGGCAGATACGCAGTATTTT. The chain couples TRBV7-7 to TRBJ2-3; possibly TRBD2 for D (6 bases). Germline V gives CDR1 SSHAT, CDR2 FNYEAQ (reference sequence). This CDR3 spans 17 amino acids.

V usage is TRBV21-1 and J usage is TRBJ1-5; no check of the table's D call, TRBD1, against the DNA was made. TRBV21-1 represents a pseudogene. The CDR3 is made up of 13 amino acids. The CDR3 loop is CASGRDSNQPQHF. Here the CDR3 DNA reads TGTGCCAGCGGCCGGGACAGTAATCAGCCCCAGCATTTT.

The V and J genes are TRBV5-1 and TRBJ2-7; D is possibly TRBD2 (5 bases). This CDR3 region has 14 residues. Germline CDR1 reads SGHRS; CDR2 reads YFSETQ. V lost 0 bases and J 1 base, leaving 8 bases between the germline ends. Here the CDR3 reads CASSLERGSYEQYF. The CDR3, as DNA: TGCGCCAGCAGCTTGGAACGGGGATCCTACGAGCAGTACTTC.

The rearrangement links TRBV30 to TRBJ2-1; 8 nucleotides line up with TRBD2. The CDR3 has 16 amino acids. V lost 2 bases and J lost 9; bases outside the gene matches: 15. CDR1 is GTSNPN and CDR2 is SVGIG in the germline V gene (reference sequence). CDR3 region: CAWSSTRVSGSSEQFF. The CDR3 region has the DNA TGTGCCTGGAGTTCAACAAGGGTGAGCGGGAGTAGTGAGCAGTTCTTC. The full variable domain, in which reference TRBV30 and TRBJ2-1 provide the parts outside the CDR3, is SQTIHQWPATLVQPVGSPLSLECTVEGTSNPNLYWYRQAAGRGLQLLFYSVGIGQISSEVPQNLSASRPQDRQFILSSKKLLLSDSGFYLCAWSSTRVSGSSEQFFGPGTRLTVL.

The V call is TRBV30, the J call TRBJ2-6; TRBD1 matches 7 bases. This CDR3 comprises 13 residues. The trim removed 7 bases at V and 2 bases at J, leaving 2 bases unmatched. Germline values: CDR1 GTSNPN, CDR2 SVGIG (reference sequence). The CDR3 loop is CAYDRAGANVLTF. Here the CDR3 DNA reads TGTGCCTATGACAGGGCTGGGGCCAACGTCCTGACTTTC.

V gene TRBV5-6 combines with J gene TRBJ2-7; D might be TRBD1 (7 bases). Per germline, CDR1 SGHDT and CDR2 YYEEEE. The CDR3 has 15 amino acids. V was pared by 4 bases and J by 2 bases, with 16 bases between. The CDR3 sequence: CASSPLQGGTYEQYF. The CDR3 DNA reads as TGTGCCAGCAGCCCGCTCCAGGGGGGCACCTACGAGCAGTACTTC.

The V gene is TRBV19, the J gene TRBJ2-1, with D tentatively TRBD2 (5 bases). Germline CDR1 LNHDA, CDR2 SQIVND (reference sequence). The CDR3 runs to 19 residues. The ends were cut back, 2 bases at V and 0 bases at J, with 20 bases in the middle. CDR3 sequence (DNA): TGTGCCAGTAGTATATATTTTAACGGGGATAAGGGCTCCTACAATGAGCAGTTCTTC. Its protein is CASSIYFNGDKGSYNEQFF.

The chain couples TRBV4-2 to TRBJ2-7; 10 positions agree with TRBD2. CDR1 and CDR2 from the germline V gene are LGHNA and YNFKEQ. V lost 1 base and J lost 1; bases outside the gene matches: 10. The length of the CDR3 is 18 residues. CDR3 coding DNA: TGTGCCAGCAGCCAAGCTAGGTCTAGCGGGAGCGCTTCCTACGAGCAGTACTTC. Its protein is CASSQARSSGSASYEQYF.

This chain uses TRBV5-1 with TRBJ1-5; TRBD1 aligns across 8 bases. This CDR3 contains 13 residues. Germline V lookup: CDR1 SGHRS, CDR2 YFSETQ. V gave up 2 bases and J gave up 7 bases; unmatched junction bases: 2. The DNA of the CDR3 is TGCGCCAGCAGCTTACAGGGGGGCCAGCCCCAGCATTTT. Protein: CASSLQGGQPQHF.

This chain connects TRBV7-2 to TRBJ1-2; 7 bases align to TRBD1. The CDR3 has 13 amino acids. Trimming at V came to 3 bases and at J to 8 bases, leaving 6 bases not matched to a gene. The germline CDR1 and CDR2 sequences are SGHTA and FQGNSA. The chain's CDR3 is CASSFPDRRGYTF. CDR3 coding DNA: TGTGCCAGCAGCTTCCCGGACAGGCGCGGCTACACCTTC.

The V and J genes are TRBV7-6 and TRBJ2-1, with TRBD2 as a possible D gene (6 bases). CDR1 is SGHVS and CDR2 is FNYEAQ in the germline V gene. Trimming left V 5 bases short and J 7 bases short, with 15 bases between. The CDR3 covers 14 residues. The CDR3 sequence: CASSPFPGTNEQFF. The CDR3 region has the DNA TGTGCCAGCAGCCCCTTCCCCGGGACTAATGAGCAGTTCTTC.

This clone appeared once. This chain uses TRBV9 with TRBJ2-1; 12 bases fit TRBD2. Germline CDR1 reads SGDLS; CDR2 reads YYNGEE. V lost 6 bases and J lost 6; bases outside the gene matches: 7. This CDR3 comprises 15 residues. CDR3 sequence: CASTLAGGPSNEQFF. The DNA for the CDR3 is TGTGCCAGCACTCTAGCGGGAGGGCCAAGCAATGAGCAGTTCTTC. Looking up the rest from reference TRBV9 and TRBJ2-1 gives the full variable domain: DSGVTQTPKHLITATGQRVTLRCSPRSGDLSVYWYQQSLDQGLQFLIQYYNGEERAKGNILERFSAQQFPDLHSELNLSSLELGDSALYFCASTLAGGPSNEQFFGPGTRLTVL.

The chain couples TRBV9 to TRBJ2-7, with TRBD2 matching 9 bases. CDR1 is SGDLS and CDR2 is YYNGEE in the germline V gene. This CDR3 comprises 16 residues. Trimming removed 4 bases from V and 6 bases from J; junction bases left unmatched: 14. The CDR3 DNA follows: TGTGCCAGCAGCCCGACAGTAGCGGGAGTTTCCGGCGAGCAGTACTTC. This sequence encodes CASSPTVAGVSGEQYF.

This clone was recorded once. The gene calls are TRBV6-5 and TRBJ1-5; D may be TRBD1 (5 bases). The germline V gene encodes CDR1 MNHEY and CDR2 SVGAGI. The CDR3 is 13 amino acids. Between the trimmed V and J ends, which lost 7 bases and 3 bases, there was a span of 10 bases. The CDR3 nucleotides read TGTGCCAGCAAGTCAGGGATCAATCAGCCCCAGCATTTT. Its translation is CASKSGINQPQHF.

The chain recombines TRBV7-6 with TRBJ2-3, with 15 bases identical to TRBD2. CDR3 length equals 17 residues. CDR1 and CDR2 (germline): SGHVS, FNYEAQ. V shed 5 bases and J 3 bases; nucleotides not matched to a gene: 6. CDR3 coding DNA: TGTGCCAGCAGCCCACTCGGGACTAGCGGGAGGACAGATACGCAGTATTTT. Protein product: CASSPLGTSGRTDTQYF.

The chain is built from TRBV27 and TRBJ1-1; the match to TRBD1 covers 7 bases. Per germline, CDR1 MNHEY and CDR2 SMNVEV (reference sequence). The CDR3 has 13 residues. Trimming took 6 bases from V and 5 from J; bases not matched to a gene: 6. The CDR3 nucleotides are TGTGCCAGCAGCCTGAACAGGGGTACTGAAGCTTTCTTT. Its translation: CASSLNRGTEAFF.